Given below is one T cell receptor (beta chain) in context. Its target antigen remains unknown. Base qualities are not at hand, and no much larger clone is one base apart. The sample belongs to a study of cytotoxic CD8 clonotypes in ibrutinib-treated CLL (TCRdb year 2021). About the investigation overall: The cohort was composed of ten to eleven relapsed/refractory and about 15 treatment-naive patients; IGHV unmutated status was identified in approximately 17 patients. Cryopreserved peripheral blood mononuclear cells were collected before treatment, at response, and at either disease progression or sustained remission. On average, each sample had roughly 250,000 productive templates and 100,000 or so productive rearrangements. Every sample from remission and from progressive disease was obtained while the patients were still on ibrutinib. Responses were partial in approximately 24 patients and complete in 2; after median approximately 67 months follow-up, about 14 stayed in remission and some twelve progressed. The response samples were drawn at a median of around eleven months into treatment, with a range of roughly 6 to 36 months. Longitudinal samples were available for about 30% of the 86 trial participants.

A MiSeq instrument was used for deep resolution sequencing, which targeted depths ranging from 1 in 1 million up to 1 in 200,000 T cells, with coverage averaging 10x for each clonotype. The immunoSEQ hsTCRB Kit was used to generate the TCR beta libraries. Processing in the source paper ran as follows. The data were analyzed with ImmunoSEQ Analyzer and ImmunoSEQ Data Assistant, and V, D and J gene assignments followed IMGT definitions. Clonality, with values ranging from 0 to 1, was calculated as one minus the normalized Shannon entropy of productive rearrangement frequencies. Only overrepresented clonotypes making up at least 0.05% of the repertoire of each patient were included in the public clonotype analysis. Roughly 13 repertoires from age-matched healthy donors, obtained from immuneACCESS, served as clonality controls. TCRdb mirrors the immuneACCESS table, restricted to in-frame sequences. Some clones are absent from its copies; in checked studies, under half trace to an unresolved V gene, and the reason for the others is unknown. That table is the source of V, J and clone size, and D and trimming were worked out from the DNA. Present in this sample are some 23,000 clones, more than 65% of which were seen just once. Approximately 46% of the sample is taken by the ten largest.

In the germline V gene, CDR1 corresponds to SGHVS and CDR2 to FNYEAQ. The CDR3 covers 16 residues, taking in both the cysteine and the phenylalanine. This entry keeps only the CDR3 DNA: 48 bases, framed from base 1. Ends trimmed: V by 4 bases, J by 2 bases; bases unmatched to a gene: 3. Per the publication, the time point label means: 12 to 13 months on ibrutinib. Around 2 micrograms of genomic DNA were extracted from cryopreserved PBMCs for TCR beta library preparation. Longitudinal blood samples from CLL patients receiving ibrutinib monotherapy were subjected to high-throughput TCR beta sequencing. Patients were enrolled in a phase 2 open-label single-center ibrutinib monotherapy trial. Paper-wide results and their limitations: Public clonotypes were found to be uncommon and were observed to contract or remain stable during treatment; the increase in clonality was shown to reflect expansion of private clonotypes at ibrutinib response. Sampling times were not matched between sustained-remission and progressing patients, and lymph node repertoires were not studied. An increase in clonality was observed at ibrutinib response, with clonality remaining stable during sustained remission and falling back toward baseline at progression. Baseline clonality was found to be higher than that of age-matched healthy donors and was strongly correlated with circulating CD8+ T-cell counts.

Here the sequenced sample was PBMCs, taken after 12 months of ibrutinib treatment. This TCR came from a human donor with chronic lymphocytic leukemia. The chain uses TRBV7-6 and TRBJ2-3, and 13 bases in between align with TRBD2. Here is the DNA: TGTGCCAGCAGCTCGGGACTAGCGGGACCCACAGATACGCAGTATTTT. Its product reads: CASSSGLAGPTDTQYF. Joined to the reference TRBV7-6 and TRBJ2-3 proteins, this CDR3 gives the full variable domain: GAGVSQSPRYKVTKRGQDVALRCDPISGHVSLYWYRQALGQGPEFLTYFNYEAQQDKSGLPNDRFSAERPEGSISTLTIQRTEQRDSAMYRCASSSGLAGPTDTQYFGPGTRLTVL.